This TCR beta chain was sequenced for a study of CD8+ T cells in alopecia areata. As for the study in general: It was 6 to 18 months of tofacitinib, and then there were 6 months off drug. Study-level points and caveats: When scalp samples are sequenced, resident alphabeta T cells of normal skin are also captured. In lesional scalp, particularly from alopecia totalis/universalis, clonality was higher than in normal scalp.

Trimming at V came to 4 bases and at J to 3 bases, leaving 5 bases not matched to a gene. The CDR3 extends over 13 amino acids. Per germline, CDR1 SQVTM and CDR2 ANQGSEA. Sequencing relied on a cDNA template that was reverse transcribed from extracted RNA. Clones were read by immunoSEQ multiplex PCR, and TCRdb kept only the in-frame ones, dropping some. The table shows about 97,000 clones, with less than 50% occurring only once. Isolation of CD4+ and CD8+ T cells from PBMCs was achieved by sorting. To note about this clone: Its antigen is unknown.

Sequences were obtained from CD4+ T cells sorted from blood. J is TRBJ1-2 and V is TRBV29-1, with 7 bases fitting TRBD1. The sequence was obtained from a human donor with alopecia areata. The CDR3 DNA reads as TGCAGCGTTGTTCGTGGACAGGACTATGGCTACACCTTC. Protein product: CSVVRGQDYGYTF.